This T cell receptor beta chain was identified in a study of cytomegalovirus exposure and HLA in healthy donors. The study's findings and limits: Reported results showed that the classifier diagnosed cytomegalovirus status with high specificity and sensitivity. Most TCR sequences were seen very rarely across donors, but some public TCRs occurred in many. The authors enumerated over 150 TCR beta chains as linked to cytomegalovirus.

Concerning this clone: Its antigen is currently unknown.

The donors were in the approximately 120-subject validation cohort; that cohort was separate from the roughly 620-subject first cohort. Germline V gene sequence: CDR1 SGHDN, CDR2 FVKESK. This CDR3 is built from 13 residues. V was clipped by 3 bases and J by 6 bases, with 9 bases between them. The protocol was immunoSEQ multiplex PCR, while the TCRdb copy is restricted to in-frame clones and leaves out a portion. The sample records approximately 72,000 clones, 94% being singletons. The chain has TRBV14 and TRBJ2-1; the D is unclear. Sequencing input: PBMCs. This clonotype originated in a woman aged 18-29 years in good health and CMV-seronegative. The CDR3 sequence: CASSQGFGNEQFF. The CDR3 DNA sequence: TGTGCCAGCAGCCAGGGCTTTGGCAATGAGCAGTTCTTC.